The present T cell receptor (beta chain) was sequenced within a study of blood T cell repertoires in COVID-19. On the study more broadly: Both acute and convalescent COVID-19 samples were obtained from the United States, Italy and Spain. T cells, B-cell-depleted T cells, or PBMCs provided the cDNA or gDNA that served as material.

Original analysis: Reference gene primers were amplified, and this amplification served to estimate nucleated cell counts. Data came from immunoSEQ multiplex PCR; TCRdb stores just in-frame clones and leaves some out. That table supplies the V and J calls and clone size; D and trimming were determined from the DNA. The sample holds fewer than 85,000 clones, roughly 70% seen once. This sequence was found in a human donor with acute or convalescent COVID-19. The donor label of this sample is uncertain. Input material: peripheral blood.

The CDR3 region is CASRRDSSYNEQFF. The CDR3 nucleotides are TGTGCCAGCAGACGGGACAGCTCCTACAATGAGCAGTTCTTC. J is TRBJ2-1 and V is TRBV7-8, with TRBD1 matching over 7 bases. V shed 6 bases, J shed 0 bases, and the junction held 2 bases outside the gene matches. The CDR3 loop spans 14 amino acids. Germline lookup yields CDR1 SGHVS and CDR2 FQNEAQ.